Presented here are 16 T cell receptor beta chains from one specimen sequenced in a study of vaccination and CD4 T cells after COVID-19. Specified treatment: roughly 11-day PBMC culture with coronavirus spike peptide pools or control peptides (ViraFEST assay). Their antigens are not known. The assay that was used to sequence DNA from cultured CD4+ T cells was the Oncomine TCR Beta short-read assay. TCRdb fed the PCR reads into MiXCR, producing one record per CDR3 protein. The table has around 26,000 distinct CDR3 sequences, about 64% seen once. The sequencing sample was made of CD4+ T cells from blood, cultured in vitro. Receptors originate from a human donor who had recovered from COVID-19.

In its sample, this clonotype was seen once. This chain uses TRBV20-1 with TRBJ2-3, with TRBD2 matching 9 bases. The CDR3 runs to 14 residues. The trim removed 6 bases at V and 5 bases at J, leaving 9 bases unmatched. Germline values: CDR1 DFQATT, CDR2 SNEGSKA (reference sequence). CDR3 DNA sequence: TGCAGTGCCAGAAGCGGGAGGAAAGGAGATACGCAGTATTTT. Protein sequence: CSARSGRKGDTQYF.

The gene calls are TRBV6-2 or TRBV6-3 and TRBJ2-2, with TRBD2 matching 8 bases. V was pared by 6 bases and J by 0 bases, with 0 bases of the junction left unmatched. The CDR3 is 14 residues long. Germline V gene sequence: CDR1 MNHEY, CDR2 SVGEGT. The CDR3 region is CASRAGANTGELFF. Here the CDR3 DNA reads TGTGCCAGCAGAGCGGGGGCGAACACCGGGGAGCTGTTTTTT.

The chain has TRBV19 and TRBJ1-5, with D hard to call. The CDR3 consists of 16 residues. Germline V gene data show CDR1 as LNHDA and CDR2 as SQIVND (reference sequence). Trimming cost V 1 base and J 0 bases, with 10 bases left between them. The CDR3: CASSIGSGYSNQPQHF. For the CDR3, the DNA is TGTGCCAGTAGTATAGGTTCCGGGTATAGCAATCAGCCCCAGCATTTT.

V and J are TRBV28 and TRBJ2-5; D is uncertain. The V gene's germline CDR1 is MDHEN and CDR2 SYDVKM. The ends were cut back, 3 bases at V and 4 bases at J, with 9 bases in the middle. This CDR3 comprises 13 residues. CDR3 protein: CASSLSTRETQYF. Here the CDR3 DNA reads TGTGCCAGCAGTTTGTCGACAAGAGAGACCCAGTACTTC.

There are a few counts of this clonotype. The genes are TRBV7-2 and TRBJ2-3, with D perhaps TRBD2 (6 bases). The CDR3 length is 14 residues. Trimming took 6 bases from V and 3 from J, leaving 13 bases between them. Per germline, CDR1 SGHTA and CDR2 FQGNSA. CDR3 amino acids: CASSTPGVTDTQYF. CDR3 sequence (DNA): TGTGCCAGCAGTACGCCGGGAGTTACAGATACGCAGTATTTT.

The rearrangement joins TRBV7-2 to TRBJ1-2; no reliable D call. V was shortened by 5 bases and J by 0 bases, with 13 bases between the two germline ends. The CDR3 length is 15 residues. The germline CDR1 and CDR2 sequences are SGHTA and FQGNSA. CDR3 sequence (DNA): TGTGCCAGCAGCAAGTATCTGGGGACTAACTATGGCTACACCTTC. Translated: CASSKYLGTNYGYTF.

This chain connects TRBV24-1 to TRBJ2-7, with 7 bases that match TRBD2. The CDR3 extends over 13 amino acids. V was pared by 3 bases and J by 4 bases, with 2 bases of the junction left unmatched. Germline V gene data show CDR1 as KGHDR and CDR2 as SFDVKD. The CDR3 here is CATSDGGGYEQYF. The CDR3 coding sequence is TGTGCCACCAGTGATGGCGGGGGTTACGAGCAGTACTTC.

This chain links TRBV19 with TRBJ2-1; 13 bases fit TRBD2. The trim removed 5 bases at V and 5 bases at J, leaving 6 bases unmatched. CDR1 and CDR2 from the germline V gene are LNHDA and SQIVND (reference sequence). The CDR3 spans 16 residues. The CDR3 DNA follows: TGTGCCAGTAGTGGCGGGACTAGCGGGAAGCACAATGAGCAGTTCTTC. Protein: CASSGGTSGKHNEQFF.

This clonotype was seen more than once but under ten times. This chain connects TRBV10-2 to TRBJ1-1, with D possibly matching TRBD1 (6 bases). The CDR3 extends over 14 amino acids. Germline CDR1 and CDR2: WSHSY and SAAADI. Trimming took 3 bases from V and 10 from J, leaving 18 bases between them. CDR3 sequence reads: CASSDIGGTSRAFF. Here the CDR3 DNA reads TGCGCCAGCAGTGATATCGGGGGGACATCTCGAGCTTTCTTT.

The chain links TRBV7-6 to TRBJ2-1, with a possible D match to TRBD2 (5 bases). Germline-derived CDR1 and CDR2 are SGHVS and FNYEAQ. Trimming left V 5 bases short and J 8 bases short, with 19 bases between. The CDR3 totals 15 residues. CDR3 nucleotides: TGTGCCAGCAGCATTCTAGCATCGAGAGCCGATGAGCAGTTCTTC. It specifies CASSILASRADEQFF.

This clonotype was found once. A read error may account for a junction end that differs from germline. The chain uses TRBV20-1 and TRBJ1-3; D is possibly TRBD1 (5 bases). CDR1 and CDR2 (germline): DFQATT, SNEGSKA (reference sequence). There are 17 residues in the CDR3. The CDR3 DNA follows: TGCTGTGCTAGAGCCTCTTTGGGTGGTCCTCGGGGGGGCACCATATATTTT. Translated: CCARASLGGPRGGTIYF.

This chain links TRBV30 with TRBJ2-7; possibly TRBD1 or TRBD2 for D (6 bases each). This CDR3 has 14 residues. The germline V gene encodes CDR1 GTSNPN and CDR2 SVGIG (reference sequence). Between the trimmed V and J ends, which lost 4 bases and 0 bases, there was a span of 13 bases. The CDR3 nucleotides are TGTGCCTGGACCCCGGGGGCTATCTCCTACGAGCAGTACTTC. Amino acid sequence: CAWTPGAISYEQYF.

The chain is built from TRBV7-3 and TRBJ2-2; a possible D gene is TRBD1 (5 bases). CDR1 and CDR2 (germline): SGHTA, FQGTGA. The V and J ends lost 6 bases and 2 bases respectively, with 10 bases between them. There are 14 residues in the CDR3. As DNA, the CDR3 is TGTGCCAGCAGATTAGACAGTAACACCGGGGAGCTGTTTTTT. Protein sequence: CASRLDSNTGELFF.

This clonotype has only one observation. The chain employs TRBV11-3 and TRBJ2-2, with a possible D match to TRBD1 (5 bases). From germline, CDR1 is SGHNT and CDR2 YENEEA. The CDR3 runs 15 residues. V lost 6 bases to trimming and J lost 0 bases, with 11 bases between them. The CDR3 nucleotides read TGTGCCAGCAGTCTCCAGGGCACGAACACCGGGGAGCTGTTTTTT. Amino acids: CASSLQGTNTGELFF.

There are a few counts of this clonotype. The CDR3 sequence is CASSYKGTYEQYF. CDR3 nucleotides: TGTGCCAGCAGTTACAAAGGGACCTACGAGCAGTACTTC. J is TRBJ2-7 and V is TRBV6-5, with no clear D. The CDR3 runs 13 residues. The germline V gene has CDR1 MNHEY and CDR2 SVGAGI. Trimming left V 2 bases short and J 2 bases short, with 7 bases between.

The chain is built from TRBV14 and TRBJ1-2; the D gene is possibly TRBD1 (6 bases). The CDR3 is 15 residues long. CDR1 SGHDN and CDR2 FVKESK come from the germline V gene. The V and J ends lost 1 base and 5 bases respectively, with 14 bases between them. CDR3 residues: CASSQGGGAPYGYTF. The CDR3 DNA follows: TGTGCCAGCAGCCAAGGGGGGGGCGCCCCATATGGCTACACCTTC.